This section outlines one TCR beta chain sequence together with its context. Its antigen specificity is not known. Within one base of it there is no much larger clone, and no base qualities were kept. In total, roughly 670 healthy bone marrow donors made up the cohort. Cohort members were all nominally healthy when sampled, although unrecorded immune exposures were likely present. The donor tested CMV seronegative and was one of the 352 seronegative cohort members. Every donor gave a peripheral blood sample, and the peripheral blood mononuclear cells from that sample were used for TCR beta sequencing. The Qiagen DNeasy Blood Extraction Kit was used to extract genomic DNA from the blood cell samples. The data were taken from a study of cytomegalovirus exposure and HLA in healthy donors (dated by TCRdb to 2016 to 2017). About the investigation overall: According to an earlier analysis of several hundred of the donors, about 179 million T cells yielded 117 million unique TCR beta sequences and around 300 Gb of sequence data. Around 320 gigabases of sequencing data and tens of millions of unique TCR sequences were included in an early release covering about 600 HLA-typed donors. Of the 350 to 400 genotyped donors, approximately 82% fell in the genetic ancestry cluster associated with self-reported Caucasian donors. The study aimed to test whether cataloging public T cell receptors could reveal signatures of past pathogen exposure. The T cell repertoires of about 700 subjects were profiled by immunosequencing and related to cytomegalovirus serostatus. A separate validation cohort of approximately 120 different subjects was used in addition to the roughly 720-subject first cohort. The study combined high-throughput TCR immunosequencing, statistical association of individual TCRs with disease status, and machine learning to predict cytomegalovirus infection status. In a later analysis, previously published TCR beta repertoires from 500 to 750 donors were re-analyzed and high-resolution HLA genotyping was added so that TCR occurrence patterns could be studied. The later analysis used no new phenotypic data to find candidate immune exposures, relying instead on TCR beta sequences and their occurrence across donors. In an earlier analysis of 587 of the donors, high-throughput TCR beta sequencing was used to judge whether each TCR beta V gene segment behaved as functional or pseudogenic. Donor age, sex, ethnicity and CMV serostatus were collected together with the repertoire data. Genome-wide SNP genotypes for about 55% of the 666 donors were used in a later genetic analysis, which treated that subset as a discovery cohort. All discovery cohort repertoires had been generated using a single sequencing platform. HLA typing included class I and class II loci at four-digit resolution. Typing coverage varied by locus: roughly 629-640 donors for A, B, C, DRB1 and DQB1; approximately 560 for DQA1; approximately 570 for DPA1; fewer than 480 for DPB1. Roughly 5 DR-DQ haplotypes were handled as single units for association and clustering, since linkage in the cohort was strong. Among approximately 370 genotyped donors of the cohort, an average of around 240,000 unique TCR beta nucleotide sequences was sequenced per donor, of which about 18% were non-productive. Overall study results and their limits: An earlier analysis of some 590 of the donors showed that most TCR beta V segments appeared in productive rearrangements either about 90% or about 30% of the time, which broadly matched IMGT annotations. Because some donors lacked HLA typing at each locus, the association tests relied only on the typed subset. A cluster of highly shared sequence variants was judged likely to be a technical artifact of the sequencing pipeline. A further reported finding was that TCR beta sequences accurately predicted the HLA-A and HLA-B alleles for most subjects in the first cohort. It was suggested by the authors that the approach could potentially be generalized to other disease states and immunological phenotypes. When HLA alleles, especially DR and DQ, strongly co-occurred, TCR associations were difficult to assign to individual alleles. A total of fewer than 200 TCR beta chains were listed by the study as associated with cytomegalovirus. A later analysis found that HLA-associated TCR beta chains were more clonally expanded and had lower generation probabilities than equally common non-associated chains. Because counts were too low, about 18 rarely observed V segments, including chromosome 9 orphons, were excluded from the earlier analysis of 587 of the donors. A later analysis found that TCR association rates varied across HLA loci, with DRB1 alleles showing the most associated TCRs and HLA-C alleles the fewest. Cytomegalovirus status was reported to be diagnosed by the classifier with high specificity and sensitivity in both the original and validation cohorts. The cohort was sequenced for TCR beta chains only, and without alpha or paired-chain data the features that could be detected were limited. According to a later analysis, parvovirus B19, influenza, CMV and Epstein-Barr virus appeared linked to several top co-occurrence clusters. A later genetic analysis associated a missense DCLRE1C variant with V-gene and J-gene trimming of TCR beta chains, and an independent cohort replicated the association. Sequencing depth was assumed to be roughly uniform across donors in the presence/absence analyses, though that assumption may not hold. The 87-base-pair reads could not distinguish some IMGT-functional V segments, including TRBV6-2 and TRBV6-3, so those segments were excluded. CMV serostatus was the only immune exposure information available for the cohort. Linkage disequilibrium might explain the correlated functional status among segregating V segments, but an unknown experimental factor could not be ruled out. Compared with the roughly 670-donor mean, donors in an Asian-associated ancestry cluster had fewer N-insertions in productive TCRs, according to a later genetic analysis. Three of the identified cytomegalovirus-associated TCR beta chains were confirmed in vitro to be specific for cytomegalovirus antigens. While some public TCRs were present in many individuals, most TCR sequences turned up only very rarely across donors. According to a later analysis, most CMV-associated TCR beta chains appeared to be HLA-restricted, and the HLA associations seemed to be driven largely by CMV exposure. In a later analysis, around 17,000 TCR beta sequences were associated with specific HLA alleles at a false discovery rate of 0.05.

Libraries were built with the immunoSEQ multiplex PCR assay. For the multiplex PCR, a mixture combining 60 forward primers for TCR Vbeta segments and 13 reverse primers for TCR Jbeta segments was used. The CDR3 region of rearranged TCR beta genes was amplified from genomic DNA by a multiplex PCR assay. Amplified TCR beta libraries were sequenced as 87-base-pair reads on the Illumina HiSeq System. In the source study's methods: Across the 500 to 850 repertoires, a later analysis counted 80 million or so unique TCR beta chains, around 10 million of which were shared by at least two donors. To remove PCR and sequencing errors, raw reads were error-corrected and collapsed into unique sequences using a nearest-neighbor algorithm that merged closely related sequences. V, D and J gene segments were assigned by aligning CDR3 sequences to IMGT reference sequences. Each retained sequence needed at least a six-nucleotide match to both a V gene segment and a J gene segment. Rearrangements were classified as productive when the CDR3 lacked stop codons and remained in frame with V and J, and all other rearrangements were classified as non-productive. CDR3 was defined by IMGT convention, running from the second conserved V-encoded cysteine to the conserved J-encoded phenylalanine. The earlier analysis of some 540 of the donors excluded any sequence lacking an unambiguous match to a single V gene segment. An earlier analysis of under 750 of the donors called V segments functional above 56.7% productive rearrangements and segregating when the between-donor standard deviation exceeded 5%. A statistical classification framework was built to diagnose cytomegalovirus status from the catalog of TCR beta chain sequences. A later analysis assigned V and J genes by comparing TCR nucleotide sequences with IMGT/GENE-DB human TR gene sequences. A later analysis assigned CDR3 sequences and most-parsimonious VDJ recombination scenarios with the TCRdist pipeline. In a later analysis, every TCR beta chain was defined by the combination of its CDR3 amino acid sequence and its V-gene family, and reads without a unique V-gene family were dropped. To address suspected cross-contamination and a sequencing artifact, a later analysis removed under 600 highly shared, low-generation-probability nucleotide sequences. For each public chain, a later analysis derived a clonal expansion index from normalized ranks of inferred template counts within each repertoire. In a later analysis, generation probabilities were computed with a VDJ recombination model fitted to out-of-frame rearrangements, and the resulting probabilities were checked against IGoR. Hypergeometric tests were used in a later analysis to score TCR-TCR, TCR-HLA and TCR-CMV co-occurrence, with a repertoire-size bias correction applied to the TCR pairs. A later analysis estimated false discovery rates by permuting HLA or CMV assignments 20 times. In a later analysis, co-occurring TCRs were grouped using DBSCAN, and TCRdist sequence similarity was added for clustering within HLA-allele-positive subsets. Repertoires with fewer than 30,000 or more than 120,000 public chains were left out of co-occurrence clustering, as were five repertoires with anomalous nucleotide sharing. What TCRdb holds here is the immuneACCESS table cut down to in-frame rearrangements. Part of the clones is not present; checked against another copy, under half of the missing clones reflect an unresolved V gene, and the others are unexplained. Clone size and the V and J calls come from that table; the DNA yielded D and trimming. The sample records some 190,000 clones, 79% of which are singletons. Together, the top ten hold roughly 1.5% of the sample.

From the germline V gene (reference sequence), CDR1 is MNHEY and CDR2 is SMNVEV. The trim is 0 bases for V and 7 bases for J, with a gap of 9 bases between the germline ends. The cysteine opens and the phenylalanine closes a CDR3 of 13 amino acids. Only the CDR3 DNA is retained, 39 bases long and in frame from the first base. Source material: PBMCs. The clonotype comes from a woman aged 18-30 years in good health and CMV-seronegative. In this chain, TRBV27 is recombined with TRBJ1-2, with the D gene not confidently named. This receptor carries the CDR3 CASSLSSALGYTF. Read as DNA, the sequence is TGTGCCAGCAGTTTATCCAGCGCTCTTGGCTACACCTTC.